A selection of T cell receptor beta chains follows, all from one sample in a study of blood T cell repertoires in COVID-19. The repertoire was sequenced with immunoSEQ multiplex PCR; TCRdb's copy has only in-frame clones and lacks some. The data hold about 170,000 clones, with about 90% observed a single time. Sequencing used peripheral blood. The origin of the receptors is a young man with COVID-19, enrolled during active disease. Both conserved end residues are part of each CDR3. D genes are given only for firm matches. Some rows have no size entry. The others give once, few or many, or a class for an expanded clone.

size	V	J	D	CDR3	DNA
-	TRBV5-1	TRBJ1-1	-	CASQGSSMNTEAFF	TGCGCCAGCCAGGGGTCGTCGATGAACACTGAAGCTTTCTTT
-	TRBV4-2	TRBJ2-1	TRBD2	CASSSPSGGPSYNEQFF	TGTGCCAGCAGCAGCCCTAGCGGGGGGCCTTCCTACAATGAGCAGTTCTTC
-	TRBV5-1	TRBJ2-2	TRBD2	CASKTSWNTGELFF	TGCGCCAGCAAGACTAGCTGGAACACCGGGGAGCTGTTTTTT
-	TRBV25-1	TRBJ1-2	TRBD1	CATNPSPGQGILDYGYTF	TGTGCCACCAACCCCTCCCCGGGACAGGGGATTTTAGACTATGGCTACACCTTC
-	TRBV9	TRBJ1-4	-	CASSVDTGTLGEKLFF	TGTGCCAGCAGCGTAGACACAGGGACCCTAGGTGAAAAACTGTTTTTT
-	TRBV5-5	TRBJ2-1	TRBD1	CASSLTGGAIYNEQFF	TGTGCCAGCAGCTTGACAGGGGGCGCTATCTACAATGAGCAGTTCTTC
-	TRBV12-3/TRBV12-4	TRBJ2-5	TRBD2	CATRLAGEETQYF	TGTGCCACTCGACTAGCGGGGGAAGAGACCCAGTACTTC
-	TRBV2	TRBJ1-1	TRBD1	CASTLQGALGTEAFF	TGTGCCAGCACTTTACAGGGGGCATTGGGCACTGAAGCTTTCTTT
once	TRBV7-2	TRBJ1-5	-	CASSSDGQWSNQPQHF	TGTGCCAGCAGCTCGGATGGACAGTGGAGCAATCAGCCCCAGCATTTT
once	TRBV11-2	TRBJ1-4	TRBD1	CASSLNLGTGQKKLFF	TGTGCCAGCAGCCTTAACTTGGGGACAGGCCAGAAAAAACTGTTTTTT
-	TRBV5-8	TRBJ1-3	TRBD1	CASSFRGHTGNTIYF	TGTGCCAGCAGCTTCAGGGGGCACACTGGAAACACCATATATTTT
-	TRBV7-8	TRBJ2-7	TRBD1	CASSLLRGQGPYEQYF	TGTGCCAGCAGCCTCCTCCGGGGACAGGGACCCTACGAGCAGTACTTC
-	TRBV10-3	TRBJ1-1	TRBD1	CAIRDREDTEAFF	TGTGCCATCAGGGACAGGGAGGACACTGAAGCTTTCTTT
-	TRBV7-2	TRBJ1-6	TRBD1	CASSRGTGASSYNSPLHF	TGTGCCAGCAGCAGGGGGACAGGGGCGAGCTCCTATAATTCACCCCTCCACTTT
-	TRBV10-3	TRBJ2-7	TRBD1	CAISGGDRGPTEVYEQYF	TGTGCCATCAGTGGTGGGGACAGGGGCCCAACCGAAGTCTACGAGCAGTACTTC
-	TRBV29-1	TRBJ1-1	TRBD1	CSVDRGTEAFF	TGCAGCGTGGACAGGGGCACTGAAGCTTTCTTT
few	TRBV24-1	TRBJ2-1	TRBD2	CATSEVGTSGRGLNEQFF	TGTGCCACCAGTGAAGTGGGGACTAGCGGGAGGGGCCTCAATGAGCAGTTCTTC
-	TRBV28	TRBJ2-7	TRBD2	CASSEGLAGNQGSTEQYF	TGTGCCAGCAGTGAGGGACTAGCGGGAAACCAGGGGTCTACCGAGCAGTACTTC
-	TRBV14	TRBJ2-5	-	CASSQDTLQRTETQYF	TGTGCCAGCAGCCAAGATACCCTCCAGCGGACGGAGACCCAGTACTTC
few	TRBV4-3	TRBJ1-5	TRBD1	CASSQEGTGKQPQHF	TGCGCCAGCAGCCAAGAAGGGACAGGGAAACAGCCCCAGCATTTT
once	TRBV2	TRBJ1-2	TRBD1	CASSGTGANYGYTF	TGTGCCAGCAGTGGGACAGGGGCTAACTATGGCTACACCTTC
-	TRBV27	TRBJ2-7	TRBD1	CASSPGQGAREQYF	TGTGCCAGCAGTCCGGGACAGGGGGCGCGGGAGCAGTACTTC
-	TRBV6-5	TRBJ1-2	-	CASSYAGSGLGYTF	TGTGCCAGCAGTTATGCAGGGTCAGGGTTAGGCTACACCTTC
-	TRBV28	TRBJ1-6	-	CASSLQGRGYNSPLHF	TGTGCCAGCAGTTTACAGGGGAGAGGGTATAATTCACCCCTCCACTTT
-	TRBV27	TRBJ1-5	-	CASSSGMGTLGPQHF	TGTGCCAGCAGTTCAGGGATGGGTACTCTTGGGCCCCAGCATTTT
-	TRBV9	TRBJ1-2	TRBD1	CASSVATGYGYTF	TGTGCCAGCAGCGTAGCGACAGGGTATGGCTACACCTTC
-	TRBV27	TRBJ2-7	TRBD1	CASSSDPGTAAYEQYF	TGTGCCAGCAGTTCCGATCCCGGGACAGCCGCCTACGAGCAGTACTTC
-	TRBV7-9	TRBJ2-7	TRBD1	CASSLGQGIDEQYF	TGTGCCAGCAGCCTGGGACAGGGGATTGACGAGCAGTACTTC
-	TRBV14	TRBJ2-1	-	CASSQDPPDRSRAQFF	TGTGCCAGCAGCCAAGATCCCCCCGACAGGTCCCGAGCTCAGTTCTTC
-	TRBV4-1	TRBJ2-6	-	CASSQDGRGRYSGANVLTF	TGCGCCAGCAGCCAAGATGGTAGAGGTCGCTACTCTGGGGCCAACGTCCTGACTTTC
-	TRBV28	TRBJ1-6	-	CASRHIQGYNSPLHF	TGTGCCAGCAGGCACATCCAGGGTTATAATTCACCCCTCCACTTT
-	TRBV18	TRBJ1-1	-	CASSVGENTEAFF	TGTGCCAGCTCAGTGGGAGAGAACACTGAAGCTTTCTTT
-	TRBV15	TRBJ2-3	-	CATSRDPQGPDTQYF	TGTGCCACCAGCAGGGACCCACAGGGTCCAGATACGCAGTATTTT